Sequencing of this T cell receptor beta chain was carried out in a study of shared clonotypes between healthy human individuals. Data came from immunoSEQ multiplex PCR; TCRdb stores just in-frame clones and leaves some out. The sample carries some 1.5 million clones, approximately 96% recorded once. Study-wide results and limits: Clonotype sharing among donors was expected to depend on sequencing depth. Despite large depth, rarefaction showed incomplete sorted-subset sequencing.

In regard to this clone: Its target is not known.

The split of CD4+ cells yielded CD45RA+ naive and CD45RA-negative memory subsets. The sequenced material came from naive CD4+ T cells sorted from blood. As for subset: CD45RA+ positively selected. The TCR comes from a man aged 30 to 39 in good health.

CDR3 protein: CASSQVTLAGNTGELFF. DNA for the CDR3: TGCGCCAGCAGCCAAGTTACCCTAGCAGGGAACACCGGGGAGCTGTTTTTT. V and J are TRBV4-1 and TRBJ2-2; a possible D gene is TRBD2 (5 bases). This CDR3 region has 17 residues. V was pared by 1 base and J by 1 base, with 13 bases between. Germline-derived CDR1 and CDR2 are MGHRA and YSYEKL.